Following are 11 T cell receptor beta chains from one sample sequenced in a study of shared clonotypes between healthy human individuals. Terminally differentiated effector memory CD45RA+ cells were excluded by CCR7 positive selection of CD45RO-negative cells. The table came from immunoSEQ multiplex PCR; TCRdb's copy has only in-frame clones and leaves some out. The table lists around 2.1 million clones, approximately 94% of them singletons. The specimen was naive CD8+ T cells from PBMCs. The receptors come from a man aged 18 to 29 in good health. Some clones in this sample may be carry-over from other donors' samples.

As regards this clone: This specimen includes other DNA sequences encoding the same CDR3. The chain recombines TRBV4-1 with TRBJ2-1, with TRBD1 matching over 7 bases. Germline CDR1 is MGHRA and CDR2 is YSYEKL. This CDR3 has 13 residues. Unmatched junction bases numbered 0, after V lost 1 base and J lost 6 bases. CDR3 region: CASSQAGGNEQFF. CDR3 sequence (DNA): TGCGCCAGCAGCCAAGCAGGGGGCAATGAGCAGTTCTTC.

CDR3 region: CASSELAGGGPYEQYF. The CDR3 region has the DNA TGTGCCAGTAGTGAACTAGCGGGAGGGGGCCCGTACGAGCAGTACTTC. The chain has TRBV19 and TRBJ2-7; 13 nucleotides agree with TRBD2. The junction had 8 bases not matched to a gene; V was cut back by 5 bases and J by 4 bases. This CDR3 is 16 amino acids long. Germline CDR1 and CDR2: LNHDA and SQIVND (reference sequence).

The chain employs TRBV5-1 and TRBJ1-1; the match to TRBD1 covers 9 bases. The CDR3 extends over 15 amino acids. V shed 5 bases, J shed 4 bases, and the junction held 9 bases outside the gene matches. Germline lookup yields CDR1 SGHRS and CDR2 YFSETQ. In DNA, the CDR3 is TGCGCCAGCAGTCAAGAAGAGACAGGGGGCACTGAAGCTTTCTTT. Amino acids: CASSQEETGGTEAFF. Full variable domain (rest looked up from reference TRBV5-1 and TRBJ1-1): KAGVTQTPRYLIKTRGQQVTLSCSPISGHRSVSWYQQTPGQGLQFLFEYFSETQRNKGNFPGRFSGRQFSNSRSEMNVSTLELGDSALYLCASSQEETGGTEAFFGQGTRLTVV.

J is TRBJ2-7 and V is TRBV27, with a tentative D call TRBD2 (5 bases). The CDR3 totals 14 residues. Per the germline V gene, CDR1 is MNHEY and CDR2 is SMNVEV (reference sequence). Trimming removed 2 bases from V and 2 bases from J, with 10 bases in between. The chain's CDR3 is CASSLAGKTYEQYF. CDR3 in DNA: TGTGCCAGCAGTTTAGCGGGCAAAACCTACGAGCAGTACTTC.

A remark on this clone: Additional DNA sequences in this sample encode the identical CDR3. The CDR3 protein is CASSPTGENTEAFF. CDR3 bases: TGTGCCAGCAGTCCCACCGGGGAGAACACTGAAGCTTTCTTT. The V gene is TRBV28, the J gene TRBJ1-1; D uncertain. This CDR3 spans 14 amino acids. With 5 bases removed from V and 1 base from J, the gap between germline ends came to 11 bases. The germline CDR1 and CDR2 sequences are MDHEN and SYDVKM.

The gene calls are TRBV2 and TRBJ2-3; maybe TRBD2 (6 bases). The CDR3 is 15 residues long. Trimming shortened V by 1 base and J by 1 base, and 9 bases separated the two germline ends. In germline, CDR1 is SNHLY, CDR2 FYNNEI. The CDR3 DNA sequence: TGTGCCAGCAGTGAAGGTAGCGGACGCACAGATACGCAGTATTTT. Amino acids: CASSEGSGRTDTQYF.

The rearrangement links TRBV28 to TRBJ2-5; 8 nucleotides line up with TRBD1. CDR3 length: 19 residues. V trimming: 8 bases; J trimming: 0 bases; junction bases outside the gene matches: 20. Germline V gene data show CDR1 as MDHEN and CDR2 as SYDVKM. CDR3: CASGTRPGQVTLYQETQYF. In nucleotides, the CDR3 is TGTGCCAGCGGGACCCGCCCGGGACAGGTGACTTTGTACCAAGAGACCCAGTACTTC.

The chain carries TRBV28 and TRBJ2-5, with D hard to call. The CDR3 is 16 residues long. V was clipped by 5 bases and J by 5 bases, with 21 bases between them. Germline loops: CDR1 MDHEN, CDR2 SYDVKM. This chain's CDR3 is CASSRILKARAETQYF. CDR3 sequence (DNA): TGTGCCAGCAGTCGCATTTTGAAAGCCCGGGCGGAGACCCAGTACTTC.

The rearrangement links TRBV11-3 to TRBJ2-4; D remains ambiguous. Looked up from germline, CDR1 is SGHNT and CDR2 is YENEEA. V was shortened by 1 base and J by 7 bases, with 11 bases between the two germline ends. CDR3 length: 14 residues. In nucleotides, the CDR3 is TGTGCCAGCAGCTTAGCTGGCGAGGCGAACATTCAGTACTTC. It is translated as CASSLAGEANIQYF.

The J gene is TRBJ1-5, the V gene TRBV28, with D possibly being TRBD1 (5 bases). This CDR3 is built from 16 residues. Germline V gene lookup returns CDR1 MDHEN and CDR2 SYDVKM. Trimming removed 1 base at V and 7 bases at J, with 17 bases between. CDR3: CASSLSSQGIGQPQHF. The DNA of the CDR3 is TGTGCCAGCAGTTTATCGTCCCAGGGCATAGGGCAGCCCCAGCATTTT.

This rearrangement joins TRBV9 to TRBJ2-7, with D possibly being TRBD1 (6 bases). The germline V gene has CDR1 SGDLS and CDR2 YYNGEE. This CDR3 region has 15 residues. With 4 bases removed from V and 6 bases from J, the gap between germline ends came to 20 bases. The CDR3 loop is CASSSSSGVWGEQYF. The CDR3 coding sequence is TGTGCCAGCAGCTCGAGTTCAGGGGTGTGGGGCGAGCAGTACTTC.